This entry lists 4 T cell receptor beta chains sequenced from one sample in a study of blood T cell repertoires in COVID-19. Method: immunoSEQ multiplex PCR; TCRdb's copy keeps in-frame clones and lacks some. The sample includes 95,000 to 150,000 clones, around 80% of them seen just once. The sequenced sample consisted of peripheral blood. The receptors were sampled from a woman aged 50 to 60 with acute or convalescent COVID-19.

The chain recombines TRBV6-1 with TRBJ2-3; a weak D match, TRBD1 (5 bases). V was shortened by 2 bases and J by 5 bases, with 17 bases between the two germline ends. The CDR3 is 16 residues long. CDR1 and CDR2 from the germline V gene are MNHNS and SASEGT. The CDR3 bases are TGTGCCAGCAGTGAATATTTCTGGGGCCCGGAAGATACGCAGTATTTT. This codes for CASSEYFWGPEDTQYF.

This clone was recorded once. The genes are TRBV6-6 and TRBJ2-7; tentative D call: TRBD1 (6 bases). Germline CDR1 reads MNHNY; CDR2 reads SVGAGI (reference sequence). V lost 2 bases to trimming and J lost 1 base, with 15 bases between them. This CDR3 is 16 amino acids long. DNA of the CDR3: TGTGCCAGCAGTTACCGACTAATGGGGGCGTCCTACGAGCAGTACTTC. Its translation: CASSYRLMGASYEQYF.

This rearrangement joins TRBV30 to TRBJ1-4; 7 bases fit TRBD1. The V segment lost 4 bases and the J segment 7 bases; nucleotides outside the gene matches: 9. The germline V gene has CDR1 GTSNPN and CDR2 SVGIG (reference sequence). There are 14 residues in the CDR3. The CDR3 region has the DNA TGTGCCTGGAACGACAGGGCGCGGGGTGAAAAACTGTTTTTT. Its protein product is CAWNDRARGEKLFF.

Details on this clone: Other DNA sequences in the sample encode the same CDR3. CDR3 in amino acids: CASRRTGLNQPQHF. The DNA for the CDR3 is TGTGCCAGCAGGCGGACAGGGCTAAATCAGCCCCAGCATTTT. The genes are TRBV6-5 and TRBJ1-5, with 8 bases identical to TRBD1. CDR3 size: 14 residues. J was trimmed by 4 bases and V by 6 bases; bases with no gene match: 5. Looked up from germline, CDR1 is MNHEY and CDR2 is SVGAGI.